Below, 18 T cell receptor beta chains from the same sample are listed, as sequenced in a study of molecular identifiers for immune sequencing clone quantification. TCRdb called the PCR reads again in MiXCR, with one record for every CDR3 protein. This sample has some 590,000 distinct CDR3 sequences, with 25% found just once. Source material: naive CD8+ T cells from blood, with Jurkat cell RNA spiked in. Subset: FACS-sorted CD8+CD4-CCR7+CD45RA+ naive T cells. These receptors came from a human donor in good health. Some libraries in this study had Jurkat cell RNA spiked in.

Comments on this clonotype: A much larger clone sits a single nucleotide away, making a read error possible. The chain carries TRBV6-5 and TRBJ2-1; TRBD2 matches 7 bases. There are 15 residues in the CDR3. Per the germline V gene, CDR1 is MNHEY and CDR2 is SVGAGI. The CDR3 protein is CASSYGGSTYSEQFF. As DNA, the CDR3 is TGTGCCAGCAGTTACGGCGGGAGCACCTACAGTGAGCAGTTCTTC.

This chain links TRBV4-3 with TRBJ2-3; weak D call: TRBD2 (5 bases). The CDR3 spans 15 residues. Trimming cost V 4 bases and J 0 bases, with 11 bases left between them. The germline V gene encodes CDR1 LGHNA and CDR2 YSLEER. The CDR3 DNA follows: TGCGCCAGCAGCCCGGGAATGACTAGCACAGATACGCAGTATTTT. It yields the protein CASSPGMTSTDTQYF.

This clonotype showed up just a few times. This sequence joins TRBV4-3 and TRBJ2-7, with D perhaps matching TRBD1 or TRBD2 (5 bases each). The germline V gene has CDR1 LGHNA and CDR2 YSLEER. The CDR3 covers 14 residues. Trimming took off 4 bases at V and 4 bases at J, with 14 bases between the two ends. The CDR3 region has the DNA TGCGCCAGCAGCCCCGAGGACGGGACGTACGAGCAGTACTTC. The encoded protein is CASSPEDGTYEQYF.

A few counts support this clonotype. CDR3 bases: TGTGCCAGCTCTCGAGAAGGGGGGGCCCCGGGCACTGAAGCTTTCTTT. Translated, it gives CASSREGGAPGTEAFF. The chain joins TRBV18 to TRBJ1-1, with D perhaps TRBD1 (6 bases). The CDR3 is 16 residues long. The V end was cut by 6 bases, the J end by 4 bases, with 21 bases between. Germline V gene data show CDR1 as KGHSH and CDR2 as LQKENI.

In the case of this clonotype: A read error may explain this, as a much larger clone is one base away. The chain employs TRBV6-5 and TRBJ2-3; no clear D gene. The CDR3 has 16 residues. Germline values: CDR1 MNHEY, CDR2 SVGAGI. V was shortened by 4 bases and J by 0 bases, with 14 bases between the two germline ends. CDR3 DNA sequence: TGTGCCAGCAGTTCCAGGTCCACATCTAGCACAGATACGCAGTATTTT. Amino acid sequence: CASSSRSTSSTDTQYF.

This clonotype was seen only a few times. This rearrangement joins TRBV27 to TRBJ1-5; no firm D call. The CDR3 is 14 residues long. V was cut by 2 bases and J by 5 bases, with 10 bases left in between. The germline V gene has CDR1 MNHEY and CDR2 SMNVEV (reference sequence). This chain's CDR3 is CASSLVGRYQPQHF. The CDR3 coding sequence is TGTGCCAGCAGTTTAGTTGGGAGATATCAGCCCCAGCATTTT.

This clonotype was recorded at least ten times. The chain recombines TRBV9 with TRBJ2-3, with TRBD2 identical over 10 bases. Per germline, CDR1 SGDLS and CDR2 YYNGEE. The CDR3 spans 15 residues. V lost 3 bases to trimming and J lost 4 bases; unmatched junction nucleotides: 5. CDR3 in DNA: TGTGCCAGCAGCGCTGGGACTAGCGCGGCAGATACGCAGTATTTT. This translates into CASSAGTSAADTQYF.

Many counts were recorded for this clonotype. This chain connects TRBV6-2 or TRBV6-3 to TRBJ1-1, with D possibly being TRBD1 (5 bases). Per the germline V gene, CDR1 is MNHEY and CDR2 is SVGEGT. The CDR3 sequence is 14 residues long. Trimming stripped 0 bases from V and 0 bases from J, with 5 bases between. For the CDR3, the DNA is TGTGCCAGCAGTTACTCGACAGTGAACACTGAAGCTTTCTTT. Translation: CASSYSTVNTEAFF.

The gene calls are TRBV4-3 and TRBJ2-2; TRBD2 agrees at 10 bases. CDR1 is LGHNA, CDR2 YSLEER, per germline. The CDR3 is 21 residues long. Trimming took 2 bases from V and 5 from J; bases not matched to a gene: 20. The DNA for the CDR3 is TGCGCCAGCAGCCAATCAATGCGGGAAATACCTTCTAGCGGGAGAACCGGGGAGCTGTTTTTT. Protein sequence: CASSQSMREIPSSGRTGELFF.

Of note for this clonotype: This could be a read error, since a much larger clone is one nucleotide away. The gene calls are TRBV12-3 or TRBV12-4 and TRBJ2-1, with D perhaps matching TRBD2 (5 bases). This CDR3 contains 13 residues. The V gene lost 3 bases and the J gene lost 15 bases, with 18 bases spanning the gap. CDR3 nucleotide sequence: TGTGCCAGCAGTTTTTCAGAGGGATCAAAGGGGTTCTTC. Translating it yields CASSFSEGSKGFF.

This clonotype was picked up a small number of times. The genes are TRBV30 and TRBJ2-1; TRBD2 matches 9 bases. Germline-derived CDR1 and CDR2 are GTSNPN and SVGIG (reference sequence). This CDR3 is built from 13 residues. V lost 0 bases to trimming and J lost 9 bases; unmatched junction nucleotides: 3. DNA for the CDR3: TGTGCCTGGAGTGTAGTTAGCGGGGGTGAGCAGTTCTTC. Translation: CAWSVVSGGEQFF.

This chain links TRBV6-5 with TRBJ2-7; no clear D. This CDR3 has 13 residues. Trimming removed 7 bases at V and 0 bases at J, with 10 bases between. Germline CDR1 and CDR2: MNHEY and SVGAGI. In nucleotides, the CDR3 is TGTGCCAGCACCCAACTGGGCTCCTACGAGCAGTACTTC. It codes for CASTQLGSYEQYF.

This clonotype was counted a few times. The rearrangement joins TRBV6-2 or TRBV6-3 to TRBJ2-2; 9 bases are a match to TRBD1. V lost 6 bases to trimming and J lost 6 bases; unmatched junction nucleotides: 8. CDR3 length: 15 amino acids. CDR1 and CDR2 (germline): MNHEY, SVGEGT. This CDR3 is CASSRGTGLAGELFF. The CDR3 nucleotides are TGTGCCAGCAGCAGGGGGACAGGGCTAGCCGGGGAGCTGTTTTTT.

Remarks on this clonotype: With a much larger clone just one base away, this may be a read error. V is TRBV7-8 and J is TRBJ1-1, with TRBD1 identical over 8 bases. The CDR3 spans 15 residues. The germline gives CDR1 SGHVS, CDR2 FQNEAQ. The CDR3 spells CASSLAGGLGTEASF. DNA of the CDR3: TGTGCCAGCAGCCTGGCAGGGGGCCTGGGCACTGAAGCTTCCTTT.

This clonotype is a singleton in its sample. The rearrangement joins TRBV24-1 to TRBJ2-3; D might be TRBD2 (6 bases). The germline V gene encodes CDR1 KGHDR and CDR2 SFDVKD. The CDR3 is 15 residues long. The V end lost 4 bases, the J end lost 3 bases, and 13 bases lay between the germline ends. In DNA form, the CDR3 reads TGTGCCACCAGTGACGGGCGGGATCGTACAGATACGCAGTATTTT. Translated, it gives CATSDGRDRTDTQYF.

This clonotype was detected only a few times. The genes are TRBV29-1 and TRBJ1-2; 8 bases map to TRBD1. CDR1 and CDR2 (germline): SQVTM, ANQGSEA. Unmatched junction bases numbered 7, after V lost 0 bases and J lost 4 bases. This CDR3 comprises 15 residues. CDR3 in amino acids: CSVEEWTGTTYGYTF. In nucleotides, the CDR3 is TGCAGCGTTGAAGAATGGACAGGGACCACCTATGGCTACACCTTC.

This clonotype was detected only a few times. J is TRBJ1-4 and V is TRBV12-3 or TRBV12-4, with TRBD1 as a possible D gene (5 bases). Trimming removed 3 bases from V and 3 bases from J, with 14 bases in between. This CDR3 contains 16 residues. CDR3: CASSFSPGRSNEKLFF. The DNA for the CDR3 is TGTGCCAGCAGTTTTTCCCCGGGACGGTCTAATGAAAAACTGTTTTTT.

This clonotype turned up a few times. A junction end diverges from the germline sequence, so it may reflect a read error. This rearrangement joins TRBV9 to TRBJ2-7; no firm D call. From germline, CDR1 is SGDLS and CDR2 YYNGEE. The CDR3 has 12 residues. CDR3 amino acids: CASSDASTLLIF. CDR3 coding DNA: TGTGCCAGCAGCGACGCCTCGACTCTTCTAATCTTC.